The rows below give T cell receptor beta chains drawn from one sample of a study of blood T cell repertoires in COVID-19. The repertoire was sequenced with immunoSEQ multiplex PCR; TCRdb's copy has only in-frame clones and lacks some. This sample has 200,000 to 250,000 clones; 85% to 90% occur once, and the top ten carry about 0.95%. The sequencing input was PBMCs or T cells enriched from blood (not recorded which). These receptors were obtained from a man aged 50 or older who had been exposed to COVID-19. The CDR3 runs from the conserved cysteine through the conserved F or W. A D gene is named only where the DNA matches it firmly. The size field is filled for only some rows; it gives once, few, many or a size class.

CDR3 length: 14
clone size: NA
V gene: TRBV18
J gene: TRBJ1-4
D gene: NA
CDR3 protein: CASSPRGTNEKLFF
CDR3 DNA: TGTGCCAGCTCACCACGAGGAACTAATGAAAAACTGTTTTTT

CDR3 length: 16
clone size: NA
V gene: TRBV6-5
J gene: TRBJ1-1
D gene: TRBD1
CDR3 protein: CASSYGWTGMNTEAFF
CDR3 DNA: TGTGCCAGCAGTTACGGATGGACAGGGATGAACACTGAAGCTTTCTTT

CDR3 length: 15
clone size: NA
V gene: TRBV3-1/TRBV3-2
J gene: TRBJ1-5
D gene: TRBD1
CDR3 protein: CASSQGDRGTQPQHF
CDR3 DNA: TGTGCCAGCAGCCAAGGGGACAGGGGGACTCAGCCCCAGCATTTT

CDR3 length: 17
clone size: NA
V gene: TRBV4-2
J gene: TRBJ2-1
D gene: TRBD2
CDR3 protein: CASSQGNRASGRGEQFF
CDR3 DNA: TGTGCCAGCAGCCAAGGGAATAGAGCTAGCGGGCGTGGTGAGCAGTTCTTC

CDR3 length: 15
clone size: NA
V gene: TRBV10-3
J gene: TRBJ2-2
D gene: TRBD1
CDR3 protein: CAISERQGATGELFF
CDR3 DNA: TGTGCCATCAGTGAGAGGCAGGGGGCCACCGGGGAGCTGTTTTTT

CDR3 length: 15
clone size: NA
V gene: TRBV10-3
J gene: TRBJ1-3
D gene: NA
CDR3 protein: CAISEATGSGNTIYF
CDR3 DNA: TGTGCCATCAGTGAAGCGACAGGATCTGGAAACACCATATATTTT

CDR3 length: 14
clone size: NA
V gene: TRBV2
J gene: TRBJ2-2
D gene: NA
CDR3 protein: CASSASRSTGELFF
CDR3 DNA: TGTGCCAGCAGTGCCTCTAGGAGCACCGGGGAGCTGTTTTTT

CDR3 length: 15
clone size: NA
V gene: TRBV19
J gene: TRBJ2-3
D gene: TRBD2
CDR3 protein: CASSTGTSPPDTQYF
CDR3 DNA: TGTGCCAGTAGTACCGGGACTAGCCCCCCAGATACGCAGTATTTT

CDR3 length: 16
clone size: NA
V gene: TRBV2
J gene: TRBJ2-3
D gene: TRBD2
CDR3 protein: CASMRLAGDTADTQYF
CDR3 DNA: TGTGCCAGCATGAGACTAGCGGGAGATACGGCAGATACGCAGTATTTT

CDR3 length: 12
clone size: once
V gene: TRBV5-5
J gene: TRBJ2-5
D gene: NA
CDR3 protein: CASSLPRGTQYF
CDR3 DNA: TGTGCCAGCAGCCTTCCCCGGGGGACCCAGTACTTC

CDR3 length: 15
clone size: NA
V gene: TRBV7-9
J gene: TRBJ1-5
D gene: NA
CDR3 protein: CASSLRGEGNQPQHF
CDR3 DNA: TGTGCCAGCAGCTTAAGAGGGGAGGGCAATCAGCCCCAGCATTTT

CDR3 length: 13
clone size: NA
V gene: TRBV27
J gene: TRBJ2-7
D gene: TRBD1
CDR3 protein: CASSPGTGYEQYF
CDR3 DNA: TGTGCCAGCAGCCCCGGGACAGGCTACGAGCAGTACTTC

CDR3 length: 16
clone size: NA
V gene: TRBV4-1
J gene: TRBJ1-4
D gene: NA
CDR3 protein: CASSSNAGGWNEKLFF
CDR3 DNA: TGCGCCAGCAGCTCCAATGCCGGGGGTTGGAATGAAAAACTGTTTTTT

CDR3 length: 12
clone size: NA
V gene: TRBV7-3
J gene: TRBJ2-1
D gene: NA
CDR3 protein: CASSGAGHEQFF
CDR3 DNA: TGTGCCAGCAGCGGCGCGGGGCATGAGCAGTTCTTC

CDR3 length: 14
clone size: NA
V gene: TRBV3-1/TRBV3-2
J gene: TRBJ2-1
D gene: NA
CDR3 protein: CASSQDRGGSEQFF
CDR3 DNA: TGTGCCAGCAGCCAAGATAGAGGGGGTAGTGAGCAGTTCTTC

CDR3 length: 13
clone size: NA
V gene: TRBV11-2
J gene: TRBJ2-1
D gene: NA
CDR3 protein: CASSLGLINEQFF
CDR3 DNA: TGTGCCAGCAGCCTGGGACTCATCAATGAGCAGTTCTTC

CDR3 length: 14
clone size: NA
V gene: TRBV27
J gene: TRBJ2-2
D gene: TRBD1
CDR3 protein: CASSWTGQTGELFF
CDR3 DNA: TGTGCCAGCAGTTGGACAGGGCAAACCGGGGAGCTGTTTTTT

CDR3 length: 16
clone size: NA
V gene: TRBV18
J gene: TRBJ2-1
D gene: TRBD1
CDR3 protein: CASSPPTGPSYNEQFF
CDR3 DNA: TGTGCCAGCTCACCACCGACAGGGCCCTCCTACAATGAGCAGTTCTTC

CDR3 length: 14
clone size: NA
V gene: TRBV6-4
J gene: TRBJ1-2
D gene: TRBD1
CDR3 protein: CASSEEQGGYGYTF
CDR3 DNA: TGTGCCAGCAGTGAGGAACAGGGGGGATATGGCTACACCTTC

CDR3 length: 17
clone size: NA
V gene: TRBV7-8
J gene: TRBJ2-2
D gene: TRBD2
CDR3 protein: CASSSAPEAGGSGELFF
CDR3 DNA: TGTGCCAGCAGCTCCGCACCCGAGGCGGGAGGATCGGGGGAGCTGTTTTTT

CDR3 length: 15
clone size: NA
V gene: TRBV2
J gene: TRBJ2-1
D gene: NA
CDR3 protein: CASNPPVGAFGEQFF
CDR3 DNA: TGTGCCAGCAATCCCCCGGTAGGGGCGTTTGGTGAGCAGTTCTTC

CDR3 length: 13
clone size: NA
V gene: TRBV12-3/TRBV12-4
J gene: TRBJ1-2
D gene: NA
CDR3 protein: CASSFSRGPGYTF
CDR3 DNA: TGTGCCAGCAGTTTCTCGCGAGGGCCCGGCTACACCTTC

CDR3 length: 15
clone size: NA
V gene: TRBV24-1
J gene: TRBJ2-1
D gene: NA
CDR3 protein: CATSDLVGGYNEQFF
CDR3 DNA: TGTGCCACCAGTGATCTTGTCGGCGGGTACAATGAGCAGTTCTTC

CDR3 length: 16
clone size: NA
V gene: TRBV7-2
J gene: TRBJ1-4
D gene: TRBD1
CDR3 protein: CASSLLGGRGLEKLFF
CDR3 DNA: TGTGCCAGCAGCTTACTTGGGGGTAGGGGGCTTGAAAAACTGTTTTTT

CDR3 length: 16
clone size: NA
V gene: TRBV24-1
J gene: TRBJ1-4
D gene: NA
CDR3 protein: CATSDPSQGAVGKLFF
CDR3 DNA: TGTGCCACCAGTGACCCTTCACAGGGCGCGGTCGGAAAACTGTTTTTT

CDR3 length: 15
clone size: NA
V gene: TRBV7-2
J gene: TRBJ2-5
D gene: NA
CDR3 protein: CASSLAYLAQETQYF
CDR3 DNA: TGTGCCAGCAGCTTAGCGTACCTAGCACAAGAGACCCAGTACTTC

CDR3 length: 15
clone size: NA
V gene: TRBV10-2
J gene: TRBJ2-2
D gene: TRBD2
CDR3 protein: CATLGTSGATGELFF
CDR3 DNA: TGCGCCACCTTGGGGACTAGCGGGGCCACCGGGGAGCTGTTTTTT

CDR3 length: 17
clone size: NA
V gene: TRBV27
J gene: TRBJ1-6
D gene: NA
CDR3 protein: CASSFGAGTSYNSPLHF
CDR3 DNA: TGTGCCAGCAGTTTTGGGGCAGGGACATCCTATAATTCACCCCTCCACTTT

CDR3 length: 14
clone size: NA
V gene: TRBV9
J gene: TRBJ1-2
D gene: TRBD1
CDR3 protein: CASSGGTGEYGYTF
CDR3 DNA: TGTGCCAGCAGCGGAGGGACAGGGGAATATGGCTACACCTTC

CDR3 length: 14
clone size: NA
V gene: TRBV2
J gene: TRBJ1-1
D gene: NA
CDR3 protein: CASSVERPSTEAFF
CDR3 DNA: TGTGCCAGCAGTGTCGAGAGGCCTAGCACTGAAGCTTTCTTT

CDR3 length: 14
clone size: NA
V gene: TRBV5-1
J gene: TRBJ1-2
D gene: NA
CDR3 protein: CASSLGSGWYGYTF
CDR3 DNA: TGCGCCAGCAGCTTGGGGTCGGGGTGGTATGGCTACACCTTC

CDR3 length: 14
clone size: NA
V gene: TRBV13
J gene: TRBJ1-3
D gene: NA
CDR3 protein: CASSSRDTRNTIYF
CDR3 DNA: TGTGCCAGCAGCTCCCGGGACACCAGAAACACCATATATTTT

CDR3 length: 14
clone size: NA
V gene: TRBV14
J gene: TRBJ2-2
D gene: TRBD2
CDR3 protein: CASRPSGTNGELFF
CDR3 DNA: TGTGCCAGCAGACCCAGCGGGACTAACGGGGAGCTGTTTTTT

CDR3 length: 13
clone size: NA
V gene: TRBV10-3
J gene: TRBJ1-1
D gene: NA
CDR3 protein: CAISEGAGTEAFF
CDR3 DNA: TGTGCCATCAGTGAGGGGGCGGGAACTGAAGCTTTCTTT

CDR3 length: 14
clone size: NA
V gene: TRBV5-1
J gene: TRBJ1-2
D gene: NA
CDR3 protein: CASSWTAANYGYTF
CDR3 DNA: TGCGCCAGCAGCTGGACAGCCGCTAACTATGGCTACACCTTC

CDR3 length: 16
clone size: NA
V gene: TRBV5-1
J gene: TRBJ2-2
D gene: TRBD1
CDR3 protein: CASSPGDRGFTGELFF
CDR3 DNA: TGCGCCAGCAGCCCCGGAGACAGGGGATTTACCGGGGAGCTGTTTTTT

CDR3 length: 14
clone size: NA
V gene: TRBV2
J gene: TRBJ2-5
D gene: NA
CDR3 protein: CASSASTADGAQYF
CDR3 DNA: TGTGCCAGCAGTGCCTCAACGGCCGACGGGGCCCAGTACTTC

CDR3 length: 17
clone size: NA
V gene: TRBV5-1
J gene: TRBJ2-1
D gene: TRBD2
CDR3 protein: CASSLRLAVISYNEQFF
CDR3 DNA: TGCGCCAGCAGCTTGAGGCTAGCGGTTATCTCCTACAATGAGCAGTTCTTC

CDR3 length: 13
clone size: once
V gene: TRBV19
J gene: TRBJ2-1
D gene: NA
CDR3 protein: CASRRGAGNEQFF
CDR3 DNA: TGTGCCAGTAGAAGGGGCGCGGGAAATGAGCAGTTCTTC

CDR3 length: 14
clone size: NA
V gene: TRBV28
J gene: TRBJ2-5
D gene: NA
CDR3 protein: CASSLGGGEETQYF
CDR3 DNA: TGTGCCAGCAGTTTAGGAGGGGGCGAGGAGACCCAGTACTTC

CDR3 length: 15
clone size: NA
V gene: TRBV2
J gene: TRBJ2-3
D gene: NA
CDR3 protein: CASSEYRAGYNTQYF
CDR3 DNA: TGTGCCAGCAGTGAATATAGGGCGGGATACAATACGCAGTATTTT

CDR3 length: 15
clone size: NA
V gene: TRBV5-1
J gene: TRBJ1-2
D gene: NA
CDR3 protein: CASSFSQRNNYGYTF
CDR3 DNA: TGCGCCAGCAGCTTTAGCCAGCGGAATAACTATGGCTACACCTTC

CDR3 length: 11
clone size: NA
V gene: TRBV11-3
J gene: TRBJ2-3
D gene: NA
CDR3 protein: CASSLSAAQYF
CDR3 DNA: TGTGCCAGCAGCTTATCCGCGGCGCAGTATTTT